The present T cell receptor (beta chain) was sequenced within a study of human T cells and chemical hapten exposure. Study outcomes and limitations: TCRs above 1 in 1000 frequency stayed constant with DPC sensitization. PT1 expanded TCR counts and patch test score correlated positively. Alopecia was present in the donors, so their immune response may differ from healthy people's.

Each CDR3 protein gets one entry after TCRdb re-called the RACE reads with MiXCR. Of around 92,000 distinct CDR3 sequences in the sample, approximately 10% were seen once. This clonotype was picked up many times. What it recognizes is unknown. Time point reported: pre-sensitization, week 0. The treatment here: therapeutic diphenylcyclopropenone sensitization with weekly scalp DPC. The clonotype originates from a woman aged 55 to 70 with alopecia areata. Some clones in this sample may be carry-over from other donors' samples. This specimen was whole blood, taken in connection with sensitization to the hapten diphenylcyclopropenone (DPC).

CDR3 protein: CASSYSVGYNQPQHF. Written as DNA, the CDR3 is TGTGCCAGCAGTTACTCCGTTGGGTACAATCAGCCCCAGCATTTT. The V gene is TRBV6-5, the J gene TRBJ1-5; D call uncertain. Trimming took off 0 bases at V and 3 bases at J, with 9 bases between the two ends. The CDR3 is 15 residues long. The germline V gene encodes CDR1 MNHEY and CDR2 SVGAGI.